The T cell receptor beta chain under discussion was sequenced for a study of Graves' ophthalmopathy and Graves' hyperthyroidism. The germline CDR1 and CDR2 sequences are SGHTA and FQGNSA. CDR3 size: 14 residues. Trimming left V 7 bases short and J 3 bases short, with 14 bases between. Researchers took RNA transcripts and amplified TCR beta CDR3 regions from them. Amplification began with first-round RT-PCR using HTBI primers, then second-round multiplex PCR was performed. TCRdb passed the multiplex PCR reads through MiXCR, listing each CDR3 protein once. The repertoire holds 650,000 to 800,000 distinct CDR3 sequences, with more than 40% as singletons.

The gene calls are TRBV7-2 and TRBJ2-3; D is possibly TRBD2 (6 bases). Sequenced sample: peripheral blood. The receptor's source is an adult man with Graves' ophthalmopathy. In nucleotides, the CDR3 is TGTGCCAGCAATGGAAGACTAGTAACAGATACGCAGTATTTT. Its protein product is CASNGRLVTDTQYF.